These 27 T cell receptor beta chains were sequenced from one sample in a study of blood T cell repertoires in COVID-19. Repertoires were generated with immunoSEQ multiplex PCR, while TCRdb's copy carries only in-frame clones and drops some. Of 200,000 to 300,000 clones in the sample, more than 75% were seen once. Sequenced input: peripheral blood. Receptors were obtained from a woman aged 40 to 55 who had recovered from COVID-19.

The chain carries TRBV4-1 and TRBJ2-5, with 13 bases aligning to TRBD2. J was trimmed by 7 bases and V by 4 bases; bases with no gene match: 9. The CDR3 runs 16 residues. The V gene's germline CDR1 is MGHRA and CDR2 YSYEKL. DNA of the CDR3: TGCGCCAGCAGCCCCACTAGCGGGAGGGCCTTGGGGACCCAGTACTTC. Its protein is CASSPTSGRALGTQYF.

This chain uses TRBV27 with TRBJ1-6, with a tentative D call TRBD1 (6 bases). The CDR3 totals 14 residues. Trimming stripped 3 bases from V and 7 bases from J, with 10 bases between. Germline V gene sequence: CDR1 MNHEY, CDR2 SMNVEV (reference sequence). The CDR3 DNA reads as TGTGCCAGCAGTTTTGGGGGCAGCAATTCACCCCTCCACTTT. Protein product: CASSFGGSNSPLHF.

For the CDR3, the DNA is TGTGCCAGCAGTTACCTAGGACCCCAGGGCGTCAATGAGCAGTTCTTC. This codes for CASSYLGPQGVNEQFF. The chain couples TRBV6-2 or TRBV6-3 to TRBJ2-1; tentatively, D is TRBD1 (5 bases). With 2 bases removed from V and 6 bases from J, the gap between germline ends came to 17 bases. Germline loops: CDR1 MNHEY, CDR2 SVGEGT. The CDR3 sequence is 16 residues long.

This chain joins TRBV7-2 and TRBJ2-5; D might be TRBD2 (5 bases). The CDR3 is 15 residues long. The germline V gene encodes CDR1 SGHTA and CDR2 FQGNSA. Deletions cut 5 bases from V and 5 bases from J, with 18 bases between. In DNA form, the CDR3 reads TGTGCCAGCAGCCCCTGGCGGGCGGTGGGGGAGACCCAGTACTTC. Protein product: CASSPWRAVGETQYF.

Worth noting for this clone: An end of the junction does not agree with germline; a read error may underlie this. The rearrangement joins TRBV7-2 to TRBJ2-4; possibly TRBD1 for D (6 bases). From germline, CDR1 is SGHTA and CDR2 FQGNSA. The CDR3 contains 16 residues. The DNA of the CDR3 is TGTGCCAGCAGCTCCCCGGGACACAACCCAAAAAGCATTCAGTACTTC. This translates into CASSSPGHNPKSIQYF.

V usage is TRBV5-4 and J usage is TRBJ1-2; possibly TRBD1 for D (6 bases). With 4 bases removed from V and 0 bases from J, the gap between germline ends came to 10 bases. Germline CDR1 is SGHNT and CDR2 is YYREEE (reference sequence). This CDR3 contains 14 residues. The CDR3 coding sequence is TGTGCCAGCAGCCCGGACAGAGCTAACTATGGCTACACCTTC. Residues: CASSPDRANYGYTF.

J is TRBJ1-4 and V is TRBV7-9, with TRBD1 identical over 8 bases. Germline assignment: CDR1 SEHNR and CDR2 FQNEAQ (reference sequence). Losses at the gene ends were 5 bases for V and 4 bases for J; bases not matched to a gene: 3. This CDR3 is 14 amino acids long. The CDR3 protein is CASSPDRGNEKLFF. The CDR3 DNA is TGTGCCAGCAGCCCCGACAGGGGTAATGAAAAACTGTTTTTT. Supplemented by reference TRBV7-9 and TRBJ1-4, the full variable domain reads DTGVSQNPRHKITKRGQNVTFRCDPISEHNRLYWYRQTLGQGPEFLTYFQNEAQLEKSRLLSDRFSAERPKGSFSTLEIQRTEQGDSAMYLCASSPDRGNEKLFFGSGTQLSVL.

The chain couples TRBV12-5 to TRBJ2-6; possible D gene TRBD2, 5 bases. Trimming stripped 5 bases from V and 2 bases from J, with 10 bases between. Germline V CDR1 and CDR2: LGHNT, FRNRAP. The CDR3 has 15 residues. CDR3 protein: CASGPGEPGANVLTF. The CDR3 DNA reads TGTGCTAGTGGTCCCGGGGAGCCTGGGGCCAACGTCCTGACTTTC.

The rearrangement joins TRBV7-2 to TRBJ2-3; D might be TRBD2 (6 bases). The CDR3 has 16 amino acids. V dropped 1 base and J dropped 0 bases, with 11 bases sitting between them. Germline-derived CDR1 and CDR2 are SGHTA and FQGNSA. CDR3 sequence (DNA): TGTGCCAGCAGCTTAGTGGGGGGACTCAGCACAGATACGCAGTATTTT. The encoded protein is CASSLVGGLSTDTQYF.

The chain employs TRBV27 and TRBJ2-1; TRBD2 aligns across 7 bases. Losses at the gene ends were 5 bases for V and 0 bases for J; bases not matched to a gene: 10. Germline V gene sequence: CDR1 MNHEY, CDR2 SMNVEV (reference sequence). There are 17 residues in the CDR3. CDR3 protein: CASSRKTSTSSYNEQFF. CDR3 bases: TGTGCCAGCAGTCGGAAGACTAGCACCTCCTCCTACAATGAGCAGTTCTTC.

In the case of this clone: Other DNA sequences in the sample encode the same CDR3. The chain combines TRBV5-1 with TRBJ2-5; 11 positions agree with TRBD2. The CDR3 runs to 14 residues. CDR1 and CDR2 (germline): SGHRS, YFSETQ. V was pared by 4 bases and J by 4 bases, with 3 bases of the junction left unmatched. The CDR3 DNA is TGCGCCAGCAGCCCCGGACTAGCGGGAGAGACCCAGTACTTC. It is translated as CASSPGLAGETQYF.

The CDR3 nucleotides are TGTGCCAGCAGCTTAGGGGGGGCCGCGGGAGGGCCAGGGTACGAGCAGTACTTC. Protein product: CASSLGGAAGGPGYEQYF. The V gene is TRBV11-2, the J gene TRBJ2-7; 9 positions agree with TRBD2. The V segment lost 1 base and the J segment 4 bases; nucleotides outside the gene matches: 14. Germline CDR1 reads SGHAT; CDR2 reads FQNNGV. The CDR3 totals 18 residues.

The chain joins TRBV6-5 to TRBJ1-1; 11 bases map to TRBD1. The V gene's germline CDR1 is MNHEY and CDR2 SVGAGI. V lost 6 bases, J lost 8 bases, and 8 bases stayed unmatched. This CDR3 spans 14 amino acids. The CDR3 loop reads CASSPGTGGGEAFF. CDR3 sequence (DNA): TGTGCCAGCAGCCCCGGGACAGGGGGAGGGGAAGCTTTCTTT.

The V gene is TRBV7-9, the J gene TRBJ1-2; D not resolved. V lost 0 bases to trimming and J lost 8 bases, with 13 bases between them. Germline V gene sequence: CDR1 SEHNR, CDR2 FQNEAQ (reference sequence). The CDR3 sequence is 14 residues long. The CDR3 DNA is TGTGCCAGCAGCTTAGCCGGGCGACCGGGGGGCTACACCTTC. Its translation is CASSLAGRPGGYTF. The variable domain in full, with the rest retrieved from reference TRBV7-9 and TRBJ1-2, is DTGVSQNPRHKITKRGQNVTFRCDPISEHNRLYWYRQTLGQGPEFLTYFQNEAQLEKSRLLSDRFSAERPKGSFSTLEIQRTEQGDSAMYLCASSLAGRPGGYTFGSGTRLTVV.

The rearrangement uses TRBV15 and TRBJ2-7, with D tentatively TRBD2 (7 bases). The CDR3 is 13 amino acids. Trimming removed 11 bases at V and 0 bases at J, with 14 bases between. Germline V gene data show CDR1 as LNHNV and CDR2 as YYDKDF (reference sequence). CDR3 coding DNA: TGTGCCGCCCAAGGGGGGGGCTCCTACGAGCAGTACTTC. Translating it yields CAAQGGGSYEQYF.

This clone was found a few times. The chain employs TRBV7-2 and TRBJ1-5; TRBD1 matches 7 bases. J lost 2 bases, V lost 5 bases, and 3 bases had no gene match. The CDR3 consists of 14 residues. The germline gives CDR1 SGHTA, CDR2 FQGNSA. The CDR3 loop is CASSAQGGNQPQHF. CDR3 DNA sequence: TGTGCCAGCAGCGCGCAGGGGGGCAATCAGCCCCAGCATTTT.

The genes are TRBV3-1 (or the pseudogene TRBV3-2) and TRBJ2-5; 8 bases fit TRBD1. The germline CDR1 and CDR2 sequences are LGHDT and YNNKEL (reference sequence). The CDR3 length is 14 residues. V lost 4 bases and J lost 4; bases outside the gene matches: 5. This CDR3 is CASSPRTGRETQYF. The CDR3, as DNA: TGTGCCAGCAGCCCGAGGACAGGGAGAGAGACCCAGTACTTC.

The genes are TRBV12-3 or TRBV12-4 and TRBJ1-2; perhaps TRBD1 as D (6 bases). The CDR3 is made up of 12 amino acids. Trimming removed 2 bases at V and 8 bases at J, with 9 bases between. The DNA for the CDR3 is TGTGCCAGCAGTTTACCCAGGGGCGGCTACACCTTC. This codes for CASSLPRGGYTF.

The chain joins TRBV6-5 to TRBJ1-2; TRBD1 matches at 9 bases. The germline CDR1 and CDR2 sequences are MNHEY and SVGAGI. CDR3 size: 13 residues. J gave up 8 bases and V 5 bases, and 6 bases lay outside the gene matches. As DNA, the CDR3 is TGTGCCAGCAGTCTACAGGGGGCACGGGGCTACACCTTC. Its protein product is CASSLQGARGYTF.

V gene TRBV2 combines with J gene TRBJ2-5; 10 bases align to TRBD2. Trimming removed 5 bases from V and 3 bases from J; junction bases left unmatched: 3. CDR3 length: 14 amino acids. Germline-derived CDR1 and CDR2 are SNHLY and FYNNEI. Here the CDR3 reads CASSHGLAEETQYF. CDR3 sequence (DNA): TGTGCCAGCAGTCACGGACTAGCGGAAGAGACCCAGTACTTC.

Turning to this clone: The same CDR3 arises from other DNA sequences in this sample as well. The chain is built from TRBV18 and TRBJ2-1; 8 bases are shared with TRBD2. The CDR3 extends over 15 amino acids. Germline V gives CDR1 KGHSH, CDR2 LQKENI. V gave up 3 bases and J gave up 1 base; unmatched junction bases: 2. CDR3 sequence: CASSPAGGSYNEQFF. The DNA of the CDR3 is TGTGCCAGCTCACCCGCGGGAGGTTCCTACAATGAGCAGTTCTTC.

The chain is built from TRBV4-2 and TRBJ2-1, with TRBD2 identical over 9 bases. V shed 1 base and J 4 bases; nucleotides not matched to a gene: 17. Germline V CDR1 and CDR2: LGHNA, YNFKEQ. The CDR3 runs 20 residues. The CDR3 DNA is TGTGCCAGCAGCCAAGTGGGGGGTCTAGCGGGACAAGGGGCGTACAATGAGCAGTTCTTC. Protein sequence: CASSQVGGLAGQGAYNEQFF.

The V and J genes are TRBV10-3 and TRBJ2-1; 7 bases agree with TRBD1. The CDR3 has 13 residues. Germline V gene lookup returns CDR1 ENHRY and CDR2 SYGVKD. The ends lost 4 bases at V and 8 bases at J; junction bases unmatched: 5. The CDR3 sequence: CAISASTGDEQFF. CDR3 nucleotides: TGTGCCATCAGTGCCTCTACAGGGGATGAGCAGTTCTTC.

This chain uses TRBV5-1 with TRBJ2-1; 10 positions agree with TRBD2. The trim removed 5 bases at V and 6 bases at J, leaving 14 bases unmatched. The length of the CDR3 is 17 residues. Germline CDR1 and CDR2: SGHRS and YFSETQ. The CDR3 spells CASRETSGAPRGNEQFF. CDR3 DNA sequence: TGCGCCAGCAGGGAAACTAGCGGGGCCCCGAGGGGCAATGAGCAGTTCTTC.

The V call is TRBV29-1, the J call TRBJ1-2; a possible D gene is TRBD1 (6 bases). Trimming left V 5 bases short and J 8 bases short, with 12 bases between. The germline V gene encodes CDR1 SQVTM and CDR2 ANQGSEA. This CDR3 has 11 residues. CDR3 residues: CSVLGAGGYTF. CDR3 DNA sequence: TGCAGCGTTTTGGGGGCCGGGGGCTACACCTTC.

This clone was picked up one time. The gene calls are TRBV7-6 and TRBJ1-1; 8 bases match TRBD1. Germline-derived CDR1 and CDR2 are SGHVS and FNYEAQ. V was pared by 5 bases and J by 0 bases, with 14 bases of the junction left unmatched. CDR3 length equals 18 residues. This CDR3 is CASSPQPRTGLLNTEAFF. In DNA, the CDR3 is TGTGCCAGCAGCCCCCAGCCCCGGACAGGGCTGTTGAACACTGAAGCTTTCTTT.

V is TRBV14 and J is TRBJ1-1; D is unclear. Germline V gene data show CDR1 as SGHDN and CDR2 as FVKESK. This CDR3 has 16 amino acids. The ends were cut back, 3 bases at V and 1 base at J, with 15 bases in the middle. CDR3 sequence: CASSHPFVRGNTEAFF. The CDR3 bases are TGTGCCAGCAGCCACCCCTTTGTGCGGGGGAACACTGAAGCTTTCTTT.